This entry describes one T cell receptor beta chain. TCRdb keeps only in-frame clones here, not all; method: immunoSEQ multiplex PCR. The table has 100,000 to 150,000 clones, 80% to 95% seen once. CDR1 is MNHNS, CDR2 SASEGT, per germline. V lost 3 bases to trimming and J lost 3 bases, with 8 bases between them. The CDR3 is made up of 13 amino acids. The sample belongs to a study of control samples from healthy donors and cancer patients. The TCR comes from an elderly man with head and neck cancer. The chain couples TRBV6-1 to TRBJ1-1; no reliable D call. Sequencing was carried out using PBMCs. The CDR3 DNA sequence: TGTGCCAGCAGTGACGGGCCGTACACTGAAGCTTTCTTT. As protein: CASSDGPYTEAFF.